This entry lists 12 T cell receptor beta chains sequenced from one sample in a study of blood T cell repertoires in COVID-19 (dated by TCRdb to 2020 to 2022). Library method: the immunoSEQ multiplex PCR assay. The immuneACCESS repertoire file appears here via TCRdb, limited to in-frame rearrangements. These files lack a portion of the clones; in checked studies, under half of the deficit traces to unresolved V genes, and the cause of the others is not known. The sample records about 230,000 clones, 65% to 90% of which are singletons. The ten largest make up approximately 7.4% of the sample. The sequencing input was peripheral blood. The receptors derive from a woman aged 45-65 years with acute or convalescent COVID-19.

This rearrangement joins TRBV20-1 to TRBJ1-2, with TRBD1 matching over 9 bases. J lost 4 bases, V lost 3 bases, and 9 bases had no gene match. Looked up from germline, CDR1 is DFQATT and CDR2 is SNEGSKA (reference sequence). CDR3 length: 15 amino acids. The CDR3 is CSASPTGTGPYGYTF. CDR3 coding DNA: TGCAGTGCTAGTCCGACCGGGACAGGGCCCTATGGCTACACCTTC.

CDR3 sequence: CASSGGRNEQFF. CDR3 DNA: TGTGCCAGCAGCGGAGGGCGCAATGAGCAGTTCTTC. The chain combines TRBV11-3 with TRBJ2-1; D possibly corresponds to TRBD2 (6 bases). V was cut by 5 bases and J by 6 bases, with 8 bases left in between. Germline V gives CDR1 SGHNT, CDR2 YENEEA. This CDR3 contains 12 residues.

V gene TRBV19 combines with J gene TRBJ2-7; 11 nucleotides match TRBD1. V shed 7 bases and J 4 bases; nucleotides not matched to a gene: 12. In germline, CDR1 is LNHDA, CDR2 SQIVND (reference sequence). CDR3 size: 16 residues. The CDR3 coding sequence is TGTGCCAGTATAAATCCACGGACAGGGGGCGGGTACGAGCAGTACTTC. This gives the protein CASINPRTGGGYEQYF.

CDR3 sequence (DNA): TGTGCCAGCAGTAAGACCGGGGGTACCTACGAGCAGTACTTC. It codes for CASSKTGGTYEQYF. The V and J genes are TRBV3-1 (or the pseudogene TRBV3-2) and TRBJ2-7, with D tentatively TRBD2 (6 bases). Germline V lookup: CDR1 LGHDT, CDR2 YNNKEL (reference sequence). The CDR3 is 14 residues long. With 6 bases removed from V and 2 bases from J, the gap between germline ends came to 14 bases.

Remarks on this clone: No DNA is shown, since the ends of the CDR3 on it are uncertain; the CDR3 is the one TCRdb lists. The rearrangement joins TRBV11-2 to TRBJ2-3; TRBD2, the D gene given by the table, was not confirmed from the DNA. The CDR3 length equals 13 residues, ends included. The germline V gene has CDR1 SGHAT and CDR2 FQNNGV. The chain's CDR3 is CASAPVGGGAPYF.

Of note for this clone: This may be a read error, as it is one base from a much larger clone. The chain couples TRBV18 to TRBJ2-2; no clear D. Germline lookup yields CDR1 KGHSH and CDR2 LQKENI. V was cut by 3 bases and J by 4 bases, with 6 bases left in between. The CDR3 contains 13 residues. CDR3 in amino acids: CASSPRSTGELFF. The CDR3 bases are TGTGCCAGCTCACCTCGGAGCACCGGGGAGCTGTTTTTT.

The chain uses TRBV5-6 and TRBJ1-4, with D uncertain. Germline loops: CDR1 SGHDT, CDR2 YYEEEE. The length of the CDR3 is 15 residues. The V gene lost 0 bases and the J gene lost 4 bases, with 10 bases spanning the gap. The DNA for the CDR3 is TGTGCCAGCAGCTTGGTGCGAGATCATAATGAAAAACTGTTTTTT. This translates into CASSLVRDHNEKLFF.

This chain links TRBV28 with TRBJ1-5, with 7 bases identical to TRBD1. V trimming: 11 bases; J trimming: 7 bases; junction bases outside the gene matches: 8. CDR1 MDHEN and CDR2 SYDVKM come from the germline V gene. This CDR3 has 12 residues. The CDR3 sequence is CASTGRRQPQHF. The CDR3 nucleotides read TGTGCCTCGACAGGGCGTAGGCAGCCCCAGCATTTT. The whole variable domain, filled in from reference TRBV28 and TRBJ1-5, reads DVKVTQSSRYLVKRTGEKVFLECVQDMDHENMFWYRQDPGLGLRLIYFSYDVKMKEKGDIPEGYSVSREKKERFSLILESASTNQTSMYLCASTGRRQPQHFGDGTRLSIL.

V usage is TRBV6-6 and J usage is TRBJ1-4, with D possibly matching TRBD1 (6 bases). CDR1 and CDR2 from the germline V gene are MNHNY and SVGAGI (reference sequence). Trimming pared 6 bases from V and 4 bases from J, leaving 15 bases between. This CDR3 region has 15 residues. Here the CDR3 DNA reads TGTGCCAGCAGGGCCGAGGGGGTCTATAATGAAAAACTGTTTTTT. Residues: CASRAEGVYNEKLFF.

The chain couples TRBV6-2 or TRBV6-3 to TRBJ2-3, with 11 bases lining up with TRBD2. After removal of 4 bases from V and 12 bases from J, the junction contained 9 bases not matched to a gene. CDR1 is MNHEY and CDR2 is SVGEGT in the germline V gene. This CDR3 is built from 14 residues. The DNA of the CDR3 is TGTGCCAGCAGTTCCGGGGTAGCGGGGGGGCCTCAGTATTTT. It yields the protein CASSSGVAGGPQYF.

This clone appeared a single time. V usage is TRBV10-3 and J usage is TRBJ1-2, with 7 bases fitting TRBD1. Trimming at V came to 6 bases and at J to 2 bases, leaving 3 bases not matched to a gene. Germline V gene data show CDR1 as ENHRY and CDR2 as SYGVKD. CDR3 length equals 13 residues. CDR3 DNA sequence: TGTGCCATCAGAGTGGACAGGAACTATGGCTACACCTTC. Its protein is CAIRVDRNYGYTF.

The chain recombines TRBV19 with TRBJ1-2; 7 nucleotides line up with TRBD1. CDR1 is LNHDA and CDR2 is SQIVND in the germline V gene (reference sequence). J was trimmed by 4 bases and V by 5 bases; bases with no gene match: 7. CDR3 length: 14 amino acids. CDR3 bases: TGTGCCAGTAGTCAGGGGGACAGTACCTATGGCTACACCTTC. Translation gives CASSQGDSTYGYTF.